The 27 T cell receptor beta chains reported below all come from one sample, sequenced in a study of T-cell reconstitution after alpha-beta-depleted transplantation in children. It was with unique molecular identifiers that the TCRbeta library was prepared. A single record per CDR3 protein comes from TCRdb applying MiXCR to the PCR reads. Of approximately 190,000 distinct CDR3 sequences in the sample, approximately 8% are singletons; the top ten hold roughly 35%. This specimen was PBMCs, mostly from graft donor cells, taken 360 days after TCRalphabeta/CD19-depleted stem cell transplant. The receptors originated from a male patient under 10 years old who had a stem cell transplant for acute myeloid leukemia, so the T cells may come from the graft donor.

This clonotype came up many times. The J gene is TRBJ2-5, the V gene TRBV20-1; D unresolved. This CDR3 is built from 14 residues. Germline values: CDR1 DFQATT, CDR2 SNEGSKA (reference sequence). V lost 0 bases, J lost 3 bases, and 11 bases lay in between. The CDR3 loop is CSARDIMGKETQYF. For the CDR3, the DNA is TGCAGTGCTAGAGATATAATGGGCAAAGAGACCCAGTACTTC.

In its sample, this clonotype was seen many times. The CDR3 region is CASSPKSGPHTEAFF. Written as DNA, the CDR3 is TGTGCCAGCAGCCCGAAGAGCGGTCCTCACACTGAAGCTTTCTTT. The rearrangement uses TRBV12-3 or TRBV12-4 and TRBJ1-1; D remains unclear. V lost 6 bases and J 3 bases, leaving 17 bases between the germline ends. CDR3 length: 15 amino acids.

The sample holds many counts of this clonotype. The chain combines TRBV2 with TRBJ1-1; a possible D gene is TRBD1 (6 bases). Germline V gene sequence: CDR1 SNHLY, CDR2 FYNNEI. The CDR3 is 14 residues long. Trimming took 6 bases from V and 2 from J, leaving 13 bases between them. CDR3 loop: CASRKGHLNTEAFF. CDR3 DNA: TGTGCCAGCAGAAAGGGACATCTAAACACTGAAGCTTTCTTT.

A few counts support this clonotype. V is TRBV5-1 and J is TRBJ2-3; D ambiguous. There are 16 residues in the CDR3. V lost 0 bases and J lost 0, with 11 bases in between. Germline CDR1 and CDR2: SGHRS and YFSETQ. CDR3 sequence: CASSLEGGGSTDTQYF. The DNA for the CDR3 is TGCGCCAGCAGCTTGGAAGGTGGCGGCAGCACAGATACGCAGTATTTT.

The J gene is TRBJ2-1, the V gene TRBV12-3 or TRBV12-4; TRBD2 agrees at 15 bases. This CDR3 is built from 20 residues. J was trimmed by 3 bases and V by 5 bases; bases with no gene match: 14. This CDR3 reads CASSSRKRTSGRDVYNEQFF. The CDR3 DNA sequence: TGTGCCAGCAGTAGCCGCAAGAGGACTAGCGGGAGGGACGTCTACAATGAGCAGTTCTTC.

V gene TRBV11-2 combines with J gene TRBJ2-1; 16 bases are shared with TRBD2. Germline V CDR1 and CDR2: SGHAT, FQNNGV. The CDR3 totals 19 residues. V shed 5 bases, J shed 7 bases, and the junction held 14 bases outside the gene matches. CDR3 sequence reads: CASSPRRPPGLAGGNEQFF. The CDR3 DNA is TGTGCCAGCAGCCCAAGACGACCCCCGGGACTAGCGGGGGGGAATGAGCAGTTCTTC.

This clonotype has a count of ten or more. The V call is TRBV5-1, the J call TRBJ2-7; 7 positions agree with TRBD2. V trimming: 7 bases; J trimming: 2 bases; junction bases outside the gene matches: 9. CDR1 and CDR2 from the germline V gene are SGHRS and YFSETQ. The length of the CDR3 is 14 residues. As DNA, the CDR3 is TGCGCCAGCCGCGGGGAGGGTTGGACCTACGAGCAGTACTTC. Its translation: CASRGEGWTYEQYF.

V is TRBV7-2 and J is TRBJ1-3; D perhaps matches TRBD1 (5 bases). CDR1 is SGHTA and CDR2 is FQGNSA in the germline V gene. V lost 1 base and J lost 2, with 12 bases in between. The CDR3 is 16 amino acids. The CDR3: CASSLGGQGAGNTIYF. The DNA for the CDR3 is TGTGCCAGCAGCTTAGGAGGGCAGGGCGCTGGAAACACCATATATTTT.

The V and J genes are TRBV20-1 and TRBJ2-3, with D perhaps matching TRBD1 or TRBD2 (5 bases each). Germline values: CDR1 DFQATT, CDR2 SNEGSKA (reference sequence). The CDR3 consists of 17 residues. V lost 0 bases and J lost 1, with 17 bases in between. The CDR3 loop is CSARDSGWGPGTDTQYF. The CDR3, as DNA: TGCAGTGCTAGAGATAGTGGATGGGGACCCGGCACAGATACGCAGTATTTT.

Only a few counts were recorded for this clonotype. The J gene is TRBJ1-6, the V gene TRBV7-2; 7 bases are shared with TRBD1. V was pared by 5 bases and J by 9 bases, with 7 bases of the junction left unmatched. The CDR3 consists of 14 residues. Germline loops: CDR1 SGHTA, CDR2 FQGNSA. CDR3 sequence (DNA): TGTGCCAGCAGCAGAAACAGGGGACGTTCACCCCTCCACTTT. Amino acids: CASSRNRGRSPLHF.

A few counts support this clonotype. J is TRBJ2-2 and V is TRBV20-1, with TRBD2 as a possible D gene (5 bases). The ends were cut back, 2 bases at V and 0 bases at J, with 19 bases in the middle. Germline V lookup: CDR1 DFQATT, CDR2 SNEGSKA (reference sequence). CDR3 size: 18 residues. This chain's CDR3 is CSARSFIRGLANTGELFF. For the CDR3, the DNA is TGCAGTGCTAGATCCTTCATTCGAGGGCTTGCGAACACCGGGGAGCTGTTTTTT.

This clonotype has a handful of counts. The rearrangement links TRBV5-1 to TRBJ1-2, with D perhaps TRBD1 (5 bases). The CDR3 consists of 14 residues. Germline CDR1 is SGHRS and CDR2 is YFSETQ. Trimming left V 0 bases short and J 4 bases short, with 10 bases between. The CDR3 nucleotides are TGCGCCAGCAGCTTGGGGGGACGGTCCTATGGCTACACCTTC. Translation: CASSLGGRSYGYTF.

The rearrangement links TRBV6-6 to TRBJ1-6; D is uncertain. Germline lookup yields CDR1 MNHNY and CDR2 SVGAGI (reference sequence). The CDR3 runs to 11 residues. The germline V and J ends were trimmed by 7 bases and 5 bases, with 3 bases remaining between them. CDR3: CASNHNSPLHF. CDR3 in DNA: TGTGCCAGCAATCATAATTCACCCCTCCACTTT.

This clonotype was observed at least ten times. The rearrangement joins TRBV5-1 to TRBJ2-2; D is possibly TRBD2 (6 bases). CDR1 SGHRS and CDR2 YFSETQ come from the germline V gene. The germline V and J ends were trimmed by 0 bases and 9 bases, with 15 bases remaining between them. There are 15 residues in the CDR3. The CDR3 sequence is CASSLAGGDMRELFF. The CDR3 DNA reads TGCGCCAGCAGCTTGGCCGGGGGTGATATGCGGGAGCTGTTTTTT.

This rearrangement joins TRBV9 to TRBJ1-1; 7 nucleotides line up with TRBD1. The CDR3 is made up of 14 amino acids. V gave up 2 bases and J gave up 5 bases; unmatched junction bases: 6. The germline V gene encodes CDR1 SGDLS and CDR2 YYNGEE. The CDR3 here is CASSVEGAGTEAFF. DNA of the CDR3: TGTGCCAGCAGCGTCGAGGGGGCCGGAACTGAAGCTTTCTTT.

The rearrangement joins TRBV27 to TRBJ2-2, with TRBD1 matching 10 bases. The CDR3 contains 17 residues. Germline V gene sequence: CDR1 MNHEY, CDR2 SMNVEV (reference sequence). Trimming removed 6 bases from V and 0 bases from J; junction bases left unmatched: 7. For the CDR3, the DNA is TGTGCCAGCAGACCAACCGGGACAGGGGCGAACACCGGGGAGCTGTTTTTT. Translating it yields CASRPTGTGANTGELFF.

V gene TRBV7-2 combines with J gene TRBJ2-7; D possibly corresponds to TRBD2 (6 bases). Germline values: CDR1 SGHTA, CDR2 FQGNSA. CDR3 length equals 13 residues. V lost 5 bases and J lost 4, with 12 bases in between. The CDR3 protein is CASSLKEGYEQYF. CDR3 in DNA: TGTGCCAGCAGCCTGAAGGAGGGTTACGAGCAGTACTTC. Complete variable domain (other parts from reference TRBV7-2 and TRBJ2-7): GAGVSQSPSNKVTEKGKDVELRCDPISGHTALYWYRQSLGQGLEFLIYFQGNSAPDKSGLPSDRFSAERTGGSVSTLTIQRTQQEDSAVYLCASSLKEGYEQYFGPGTRLTVT.

V gene TRBV30 combines with J gene TRBJ2-2; 9 bases align to TRBD1. Per the germline V gene, CDR1 is GTSNPN and CDR2 is SVGIG (reference sequence). The CDR3 spans 18 residues. J was trimmed by 4 bases and V by 0 bases; bases with no gene match: 12. Here the CDR3 DNA reads TGTGCCTGGAGTGTAGGGTTCCCGGGACAGGGAAGCACCGGGGAGCTGTTTTTT. Residues: CAWSVGFPGQGSTGELFF.

The sample holds many counts of this clonotype. The chain employs TRBV20-1 and TRBJ2-5; a weak D match, TRBD1 (6 bases). Germline V CDR1 and CDR2: DFQATT, SNEGSKA (reference sequence). The CDR3 spans 14 residues. Trimming shortened V by 1 base and J by 0 bases, and 9 bases separated the two germline ends. This chain's CDR3 is CSARVGTNQETQYF. The CDR3 nucleotides are TGCAGTGCTAGAGTAGGGACAAACCAAGAGACCCAGTACTTC.

The sample holds one count of this clonotype. This may be a read error: a much more frequent sequence differs by one nucleotide. V is TRBV29-1 and J is TRBJ1-1, with 7 bases that match TRBD1. Per the germline V gene, CDR1 is SQVTM and CDR2 is ANQGSEA. Losses at the gene ends were 2 bases for V and 4 bases for J; bases not matched to a gene: 7. The CDR3 is 14 residues long. Written as DNA, the CDR3 is TGCAGCGTTGAAAATCCCGGGACAGTCACTGAAGCTTTCTTT. Residues: CSVENPGTVTEAFF.

Many counts were recorded for this clonotype. The chain carries TRBV7-8 and TRBJ1-1, with unresolved D. Trimming cost V 1 base and J 1 base, with 10 bases left between them. This CDR3 spans 15 amino acids. Germline V CDR1 and CDR2: SGHVS, FQNEAQ. The CDR3 coding sequence is TGTGCCAGCAGCTTAGTGACGGTTCAGAACACTGAAGCTTTCTTT. Translating it yields CASSLVTVQNTEAFF.

The sample holds many counts of this clonotype. The chain recombines TRBV4-1 with TRBJ2-1; D is uncertain. The V end was cut by 1 base, the J end by 2 bases, with 18 bases between. CDR3 size: 18 residues. Germline loops: CDR1 MGHRA, CDR2 YSYEKL. The CDR3 nucleotides are TGCGCCAGCAGCCAAGTGGTCGAAATAGGGTTTCCCTACAATGAGCAGTTCTTC. Its translation is CASSQVVEIGFPYNEQFF.

This clonotype has ten or more counts. V usage is TRBV2 and J usage is TRBJ2-5; 9 nucleotides align to TRBD1. Germline values: CDR1 SNHLY, CDR2 FYNNEI. This CDR3 is 13 amino acids long. Unmatched junction bases numbered 2, after V lost 5 bases and J lost 4 bases. CDR3 in DNA: TGTGCCAGCAGTTTGGACAGGGGAGAGACCCAGTACTTC. Translating it yields CASSLDRGETQYF.

This clonotype was observed a handful of times. The chain is built from TRBV7-2 and TRBJ2-7; 7 bases match TRBD1. The germline V gene has CDR1 SGHTA and CDR2 FQGNSA. V trimming: 4 bases; J trimming: 5 bases; junction bases outside the gene matches: 11. This CDR3 is 15 amino acids long. The DNA of the CDR3 is TGTGCCAGCAGCTCCATAAGACAGGGATCACACGAGCAGTACTTC. Translating gives CASSSIRQGSHEQYF.

Written as DNA, the CDR3 is TGCAGCGTAGAGGCTCCGGGACTTTCTCCGAACACTGAAGCTTTCTTT. This gives the protein CSVEAPGLSPNTEAFF. The rearrangement joins TRBV29-1 to TRBJ1-1; weak D call: TRBD1 (5 bases). Germline V gene lookup returns CDR1 SQVTM and CDR2 ANQGSEA. V lost 6 bases to trimming and J lost 1 base, with 21 bases between them. The CDR3 loop spans 16 amino acids. Full variable domain (missing parts from reference TRBV29-1 and TRBJ1-1): SAVISQKPSRDICQRGTSLTIQCQVDSQVTMMFWYRQQPGQSLTLIATANQGSEATYESGFVIDKFPISRPNLTFSTLTVSNMSPEDSSIYLCSVEAPGLSPNTEAFFGQGTRLTVV.

The chain carries TRBV12-3 or TRBV12-4 and TRBJ2-5; 11 positions match TRBD2. The CDR3 consists of 16 residues. V dropped 3 bases and J dropped 4; count of bases not matched to a gene: 7. CDR3 sequence: CASSFIAGGVGETQYF. CDR3 coding DNA: TGTGCCAGCAGTTTCATAGCGGGAGGGGTAGGAGAGACCCAGTACTTC.

Ten or more counts support this clonotype. The chain joins TRBV5-6 to TRBJ2-1; 7 bases map to TRBD1. This CDR3 has 15 residues. Germline V gives CDR1 SGHDT, CDR2 YYEEEE. The trim removed 5 bases at V and 7 bases at J, leaving 12 bases unmatched. The DNA of the CDR3 is TGTGCCAGCAGTTTCGACAGGGTGAGGGCTAATGAGCAGTTCTTC. Its translation is CASSFDRVRANEQFF.